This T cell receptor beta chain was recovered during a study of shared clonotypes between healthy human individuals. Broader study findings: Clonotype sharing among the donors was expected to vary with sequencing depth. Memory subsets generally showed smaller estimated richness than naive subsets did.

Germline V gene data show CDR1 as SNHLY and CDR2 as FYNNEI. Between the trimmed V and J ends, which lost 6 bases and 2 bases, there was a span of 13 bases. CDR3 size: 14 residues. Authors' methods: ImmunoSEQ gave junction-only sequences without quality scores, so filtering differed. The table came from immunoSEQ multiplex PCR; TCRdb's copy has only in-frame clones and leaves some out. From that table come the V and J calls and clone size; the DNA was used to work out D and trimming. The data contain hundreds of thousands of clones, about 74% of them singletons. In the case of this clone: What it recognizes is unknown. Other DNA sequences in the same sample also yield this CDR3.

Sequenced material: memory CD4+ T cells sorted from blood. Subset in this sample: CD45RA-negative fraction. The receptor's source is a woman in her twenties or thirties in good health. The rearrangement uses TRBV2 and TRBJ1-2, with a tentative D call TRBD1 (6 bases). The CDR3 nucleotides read TGTGCCAGCAGCGAGAGGGGGACCAACTATGGCTACACCTTC. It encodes CASSERGTNYGYTF.